This TCR beta chain was identified during a study of CD8 T cells in ankylosing spondylitis. This CDR3 region has 16 residues. Germline assignment: CDR1 SGHRS and CDR2 YFSETQ. Trimming cost V 3 bases and J 3 bases; bases outside gene matches: 8. This clonotype has a count of ten or more. Antigen unknown. Each CDR3 protein gets one entry after TCRdb re-called the 5' RACE reads with MiXCR. The sample holds around 230,000 distinct CDR3 sequences, roughly 8.6% seen once. General observations from the study: Before this, some motif variants had been reported in reactive arthritis synovial fluid and blood. Disease-linked clones, CD8+, were relatively rare in peripheral blood. Seven or eight highly homologous variants made up a TCR beta motif, and this motif appeared characteristic of ankylosing spondylitis blood.

V usage is TRBV5-1 and J usage is TRBJ2-2, with 7 nucleotides matching TRBD2. Sequenced sample: blood, either unsorted or a sorted T cell fraction (not recorded which). This clonotype originated in a male donor with ankylosing spondylitis or in good health (not recorded which). CDR3 loop: CASSYVSRGDTGELFF. Here the CDR3 DNA reads TGCGCCAGCAGCTACGTCTCACGGGGGGACACCGGGGAGCTGTTTTTT.